One and the same sample provided the 3 T cell receptor beta chains below, sequenced in a study of blood T cell repertoires in COVID-19. Using immunoSEQ multiplex PCR, the repertoire was profiled, and TCRdb retains in-frame clones only, with some absent. The sample consists of some 260,000 clones, around 82% of them appearing once. Sequenced material: peripheral blood. Receptor source: a woman over 75 with active or convalescent COVID-19.

This clone has just one count. The gene calls are TRBV9 and TRBJ2-4, with 8 bases aligning to TRBD1. CDR1 is SGDLS, CDR2 YYNGEE, per germline. The CDR3 runs 15 residues. With 4 bases clipped from V and 4 bases from J, the junction kept 7 bases outside the gene matches. The CDR3 reads CASSQDRGQKNIQYF. The CDR3 DNA is TGTGCCAGCAGCCAAGACAGGGGACAAAAAAACATTCAGTACTTC.

This clone has just a few counts. The chain links TRBV23-1 to TRBJ2-2; 7 bases are shared with TRBD1. TRBV23-1 belongs to the ORF category, with a function that is uncertain. V was clipped by 0 bases and J by 3 bases; unmatched bases: 13. The CDR3 has 19 amino acids. The DNA of the CDR3 is TGCGCCAGCAGTCAATCCTTCGACAGGGACCTACGGGACACCGGGGAGCTGTTTTTT. Amino acid sequence: CASSQSFDRDLRDTGELFF.

This chain's CDR3 is CASSLVYAGEETQYF. In nucleotides, the CDR3 is TGTGCCAGCAGCTTAGTTTACGCAGGGGAAGAGACCCAGTACTTC. This sequence joins TRBV7-2 and TRBJ2-5, with D maybe TRBD1 (6 bases). CDR1 is SGHTA and CDR2 is FQGNSA in the germline V gene. The length of the CDR3 is 15 residues. With 1 base removed from V and 3 bases from J, the gap between germline ends came to 12 bases.